The sequence of this TCR beta chain was determined in a study of identical twins. TCRdb reanalysed the 5' RACE reads using MiXCR and keeps one entry per CDR3 protein. The data hold over 200,000 distinct CDR3 sequences, with 5.5% to 7.5% observed a single time. These same records also appear under a second study, on T cells expressing NK-cell markers.

This receptor was taken from a woman aged 18-35 years in good health. Sequencing used CD8+ T cells sorted from blood.

CDR3 protein: CASSVQVNTEAFF. The CDR3 region has the DNA TGTGCCAGCAGCGTACAGGTGAACACTGAAGCTTTCTTT. The chain joins TRBV27 to TRBJ1-1; tentatively, D is TRBD1 (5 bases). CDR3 length equals 13 residues. The germline gives CDR1 MNHEY, CDR2 SMNVEV (reference sequence). The ends were cut back, 6 bases at V and 0 bases at J, with 8 bases in the middle.